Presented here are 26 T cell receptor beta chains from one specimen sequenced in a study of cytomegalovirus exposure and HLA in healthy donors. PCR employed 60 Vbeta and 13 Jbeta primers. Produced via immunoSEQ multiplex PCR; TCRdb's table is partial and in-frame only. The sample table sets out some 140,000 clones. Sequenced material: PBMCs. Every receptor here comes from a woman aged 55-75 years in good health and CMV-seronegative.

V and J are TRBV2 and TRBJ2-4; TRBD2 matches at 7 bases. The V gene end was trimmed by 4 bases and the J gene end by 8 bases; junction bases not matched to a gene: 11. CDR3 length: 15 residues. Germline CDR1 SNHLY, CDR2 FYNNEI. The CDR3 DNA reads TGTGCCAGCAGTGGTGGTTGGCAGGGACTATACATTCAGTACTTC. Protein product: CASSGGWQGLYIQYF. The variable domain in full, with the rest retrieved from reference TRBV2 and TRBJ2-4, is EPEVTQTPSHQVTQMGQEVILRCVPISNHLYFYWYRQILGQKVEFLVSFYNNEISEKSEIFDDQFSVERPDGSNFTLKIRSTKLEDSAMYFCASSGGWQGLYIQYFGAGTRLSVL.

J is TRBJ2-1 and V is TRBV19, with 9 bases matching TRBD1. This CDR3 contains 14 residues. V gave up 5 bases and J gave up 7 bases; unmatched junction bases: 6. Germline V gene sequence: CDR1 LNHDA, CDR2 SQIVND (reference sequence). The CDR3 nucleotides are TGTGCCAGTAGTTCGGGGACAGGGTGGAATGAGCAGTTCTTC. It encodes CASSSGTGWNEQFF.

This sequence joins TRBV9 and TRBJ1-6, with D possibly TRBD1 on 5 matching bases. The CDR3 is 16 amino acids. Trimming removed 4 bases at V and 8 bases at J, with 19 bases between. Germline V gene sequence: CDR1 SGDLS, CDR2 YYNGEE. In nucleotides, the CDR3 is TGTGCCAGCAGCTCCCACGGGGGTGGGGGAGATTCACCCCTCCACTTT. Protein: CASSSHGGGGDSPLHF.

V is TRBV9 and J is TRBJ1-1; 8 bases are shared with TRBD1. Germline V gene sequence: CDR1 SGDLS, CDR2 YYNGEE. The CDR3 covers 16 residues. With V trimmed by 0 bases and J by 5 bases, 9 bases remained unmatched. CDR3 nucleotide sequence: TGTGCCAGCAGCGTAGGTTCGGGACAGGTCGGAACTGAAGCTTTCTTT. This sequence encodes CASSVGSGQVGTEAFF.

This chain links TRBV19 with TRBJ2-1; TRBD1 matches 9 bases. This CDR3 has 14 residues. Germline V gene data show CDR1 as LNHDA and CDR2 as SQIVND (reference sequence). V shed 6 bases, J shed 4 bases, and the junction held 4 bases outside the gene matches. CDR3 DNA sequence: TGTGCCAGTAGATGGGGACAGGGATACAATGAGCAGTTCTTC. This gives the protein CASRWGQGYNEQFF.

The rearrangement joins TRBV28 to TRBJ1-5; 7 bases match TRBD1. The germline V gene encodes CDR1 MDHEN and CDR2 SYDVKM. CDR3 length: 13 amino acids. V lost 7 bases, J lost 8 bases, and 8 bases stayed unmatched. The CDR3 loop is CASNTGEVEPQHF. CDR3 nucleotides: TGTGCCAGCAACACAGGGGAGGTTGAGCCCCAGCATTTT.

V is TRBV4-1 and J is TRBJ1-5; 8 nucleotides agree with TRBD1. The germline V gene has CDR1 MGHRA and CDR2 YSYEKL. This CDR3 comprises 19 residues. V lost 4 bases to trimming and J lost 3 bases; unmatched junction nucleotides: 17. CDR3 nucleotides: TGCGCCAGCAGCCGAGGAGGGGGCAGGCAGGGGGCTTACAATCAGCCCCAGCATTTT. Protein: CASSRGGGRQGAYNQPQHF.

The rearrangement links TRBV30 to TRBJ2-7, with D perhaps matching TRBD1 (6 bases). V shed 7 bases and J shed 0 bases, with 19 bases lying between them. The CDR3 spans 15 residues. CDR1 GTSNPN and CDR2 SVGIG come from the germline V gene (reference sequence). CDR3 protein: CALLGTPSSSYEQYF. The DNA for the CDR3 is TGTGCCTTGCTCGGGACACCCTCAAGCTCCTACGAGCAGTACTTC.

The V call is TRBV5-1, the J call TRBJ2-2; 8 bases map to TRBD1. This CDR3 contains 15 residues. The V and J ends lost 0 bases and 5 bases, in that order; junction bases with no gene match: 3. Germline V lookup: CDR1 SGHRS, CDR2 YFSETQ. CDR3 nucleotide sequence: TGCGCCAGCAGCTTGGACAGGGGGAGTACCGGGGAGCTGTTTTTT. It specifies CASSLDRGSTGELFF.

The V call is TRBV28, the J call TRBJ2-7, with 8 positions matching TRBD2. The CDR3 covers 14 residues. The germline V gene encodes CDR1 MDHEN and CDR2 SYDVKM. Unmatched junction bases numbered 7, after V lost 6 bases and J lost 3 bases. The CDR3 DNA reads TGTGCCAGCAGATCCTCCGGGACTAGCTACGAGCAGTACTTC. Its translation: CASRSSGTSYEQYF. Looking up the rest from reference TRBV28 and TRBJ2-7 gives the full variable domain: DVKVTQSSRYLVKRTGEKVFLECVQDMDHENMFWYRQDPGLGLRLIYFSYDVKMKEKGDIPEGYSVSREKKERFSLILESASTNQTSMYLCASRSSGTSYEQYFGPGTRLTVT.

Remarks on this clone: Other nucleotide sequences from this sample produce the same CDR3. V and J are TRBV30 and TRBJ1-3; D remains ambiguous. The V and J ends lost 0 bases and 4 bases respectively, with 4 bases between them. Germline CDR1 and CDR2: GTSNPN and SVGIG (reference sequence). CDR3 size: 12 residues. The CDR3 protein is CAWSVLGNTIYF. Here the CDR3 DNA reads TGTGCCTGGAGTGTACTAGGAAACACCATATATTTT.

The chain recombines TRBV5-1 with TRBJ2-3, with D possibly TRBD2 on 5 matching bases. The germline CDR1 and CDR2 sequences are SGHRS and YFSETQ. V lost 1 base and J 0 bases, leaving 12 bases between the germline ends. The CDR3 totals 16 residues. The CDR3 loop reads CASSLRRTASTDTQYF. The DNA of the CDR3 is TGCGCCAGCAGCTTGCGAAGGACTGCTAGCACAGATACGCAGTATTTT.

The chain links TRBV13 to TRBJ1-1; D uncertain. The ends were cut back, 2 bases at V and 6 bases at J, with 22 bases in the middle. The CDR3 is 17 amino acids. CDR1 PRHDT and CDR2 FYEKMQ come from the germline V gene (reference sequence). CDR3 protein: CASSLNRVLGLAAEAFF. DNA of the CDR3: TGTGCCAGCAGCTTAAACCGAGTGTTGGGCCTGGCAGCTGAAGCTTTCTTT.

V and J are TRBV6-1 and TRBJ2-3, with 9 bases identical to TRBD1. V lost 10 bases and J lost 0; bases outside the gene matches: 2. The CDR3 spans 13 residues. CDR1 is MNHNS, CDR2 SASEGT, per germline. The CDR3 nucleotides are TGTGCCACCGGACAGGGGAGCACAGATACGCAGTATTTT. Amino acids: CATGQGSTDTQYF.

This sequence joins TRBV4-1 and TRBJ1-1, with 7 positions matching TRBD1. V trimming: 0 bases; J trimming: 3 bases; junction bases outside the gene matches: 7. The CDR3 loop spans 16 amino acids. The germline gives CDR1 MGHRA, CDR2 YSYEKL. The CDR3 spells CASSQERKQGHTEAFF. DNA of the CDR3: TGCGCCAGCAGCCAAGAGCGCAAACAGGGGCACACTGAAGCTTTCTTT.

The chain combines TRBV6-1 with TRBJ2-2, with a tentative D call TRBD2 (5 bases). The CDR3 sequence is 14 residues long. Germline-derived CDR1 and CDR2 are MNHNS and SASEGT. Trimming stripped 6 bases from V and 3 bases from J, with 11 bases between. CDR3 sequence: CASRRELDTGELFF. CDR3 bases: TGTGCCAGCAGGAGGGAGTTGGACACCGGGGAGCTGTTTTTT.

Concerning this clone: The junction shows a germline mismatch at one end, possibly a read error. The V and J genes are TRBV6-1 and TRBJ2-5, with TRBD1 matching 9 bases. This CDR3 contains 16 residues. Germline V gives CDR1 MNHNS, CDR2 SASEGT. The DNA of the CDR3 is TGTGCCAGCAGTCAAGCCGGACAGGGGCTGCAGGAGACCCAGTACTTC. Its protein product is CASSQAGQGLQETQYF.

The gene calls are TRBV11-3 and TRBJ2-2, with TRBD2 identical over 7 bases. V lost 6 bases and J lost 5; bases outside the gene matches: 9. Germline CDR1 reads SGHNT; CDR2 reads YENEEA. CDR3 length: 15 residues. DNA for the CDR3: TGTGCCAGCAGTCGCGGACTAGGCCTTACCGGGGAGCTGTTTTTT. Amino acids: CASSRGLGLTGELFF. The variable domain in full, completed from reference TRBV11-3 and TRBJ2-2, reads EAGVVQSPRYKIIEKKQPVAFWCNPISGHNTLYWYLQNLGQGPELLIRYENEEAVDDSQLPKDRFSAERLKGVDSTLKIQPAELGDSAVYLCASSRGLGLTGELFFGEGSRLTVL.

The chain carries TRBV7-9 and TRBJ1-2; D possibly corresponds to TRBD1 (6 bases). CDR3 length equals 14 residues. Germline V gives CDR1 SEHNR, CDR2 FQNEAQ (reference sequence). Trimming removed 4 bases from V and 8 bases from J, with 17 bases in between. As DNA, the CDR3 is TGTGCCAGCAGCTCTTCAATCACAGGGAGAGGCTACACCTTC. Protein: CASSSSITGRGYTF.

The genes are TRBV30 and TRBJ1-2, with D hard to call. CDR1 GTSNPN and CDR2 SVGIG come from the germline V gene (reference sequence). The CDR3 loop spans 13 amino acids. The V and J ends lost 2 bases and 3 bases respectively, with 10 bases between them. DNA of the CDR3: TGTGCCTGGAGTCCTGCGGGTGACTATGGCTACACCTTC. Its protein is CAWSPAGDYGYTF.

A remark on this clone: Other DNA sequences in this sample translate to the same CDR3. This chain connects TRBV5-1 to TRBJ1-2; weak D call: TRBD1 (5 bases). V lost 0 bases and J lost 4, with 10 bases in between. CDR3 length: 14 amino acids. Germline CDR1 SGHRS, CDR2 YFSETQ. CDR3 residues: CASSLDRGSYGYTF. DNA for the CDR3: TGCGCCAGCAGCTTGGATAGGGGTAGCTATGGCTACACCTTC.

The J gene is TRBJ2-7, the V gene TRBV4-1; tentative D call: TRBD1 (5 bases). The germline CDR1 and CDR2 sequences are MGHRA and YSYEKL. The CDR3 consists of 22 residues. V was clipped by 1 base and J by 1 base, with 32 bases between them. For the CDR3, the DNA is TGCGCCAGCAGCCAAGTCCCCCCGTCCCCCGCCCCAGGGTTTATAATTTCCTACGAGCAGTACTTC. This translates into CASSQVPPSPAPGFIISYEQYF.

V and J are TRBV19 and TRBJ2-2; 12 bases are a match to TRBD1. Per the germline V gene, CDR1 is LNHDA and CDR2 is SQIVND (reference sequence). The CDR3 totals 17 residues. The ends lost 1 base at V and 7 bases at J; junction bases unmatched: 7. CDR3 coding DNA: TGTGCCAGTAGTATAGTAGGGACAGGGGGCGGACACGGGGAGCTGTTTTTT. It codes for CASSIVGTGGGHGELFF.

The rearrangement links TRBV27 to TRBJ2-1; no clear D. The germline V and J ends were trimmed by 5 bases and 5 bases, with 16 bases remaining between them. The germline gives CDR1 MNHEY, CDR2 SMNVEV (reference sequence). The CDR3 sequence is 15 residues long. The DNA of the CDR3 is TGTGCCAGCAGTCCCGCAGAGACAAGGCACAATGAGCAGTTCTTC. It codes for CASSPAETRHNEQFF.

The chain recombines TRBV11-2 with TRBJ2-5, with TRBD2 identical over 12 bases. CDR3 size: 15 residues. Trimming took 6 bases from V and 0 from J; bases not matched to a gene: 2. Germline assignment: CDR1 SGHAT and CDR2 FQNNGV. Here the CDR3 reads CASRGLAGNQETQYF. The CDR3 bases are TGTGCCAGCAGAGGACTAGCGGGAAACCAAGAGACCCAGTACTTC.

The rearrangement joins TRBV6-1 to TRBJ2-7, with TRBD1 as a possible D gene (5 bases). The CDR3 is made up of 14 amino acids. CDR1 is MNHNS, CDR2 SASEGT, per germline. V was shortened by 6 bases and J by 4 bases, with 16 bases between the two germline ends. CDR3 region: CASRSRGGIYEQYF. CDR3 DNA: TGTGCCAGCAGAAGTAGGGGTGGAATATACGAGCAGTACTTC.